One sample yielded the 21 T cell receptor beta chains listed below, sequenced in a study of cytomegalovirus exposure and HLA in healthy donors. It was with 60 Vbeta and 13 Jbeta primers that the PCR ran. Profiled with immunoSEQ multiplex PCR; TCRdb holds only in-frame clones, not every one. The sample consists of 180,000 or so clones, 80% of them appearing once. The sequencing sample was made of PBMCs. The receptors were sampled from a girl between 10 and 17 years old in good health and CMV-seropositive.

The V and J genes are TRBV4-2 and TRBJ2-6; tentatively, D is TRBD1 (5 bases). From germline, CDR1 is LGHNA and CDR2 YNFKEQ. The CDR3 runs 18 residues. Deletions cut 1 base from V and 2 bases from J, with 15 bases between. The CDR3 bases are TGTGCCAGCAGCCAAGTGGGGCAGGGCTTGGCTGGGGCCAACGTCCTGACTTTC. Amino acids: CASSQVGQGLAGANVLTF.

The rearrangement links TRBV6-5 to TRBJ1-2; 9 bases fit TRBD1. In germline, CDR1 is MNHEY, CDR2 SVGAGI. Trimming took 0 bases from V and 2 from J; bases not matched to a gene: 1. The CDR3 is 15 residues long. CDR3 DNA: TGTGCCAGCAGTTACTCGGGACAGGGAAACTATGGCTACACCTTC. It specifies CASSYSGQGNYGYTF.

The CDR3 reads CAWARGYEQYF. Written as DNA, the CDR3 is TGTGCCTGGGCTCGAGGGTACGAGCAGTACTTC. The genes are TRBV30 and TRBJ2-7; the D gene is possibly TRBD2 (5 bases). The CDR3 loop spans 11 amino acids. Trimming removed 5 bases at V and 4 bases at J, with 9 bases between. The germline V gene encodes CDR1 GTSNPN and CDR2 SVGIG (reference sequence).

The CDR3 DNA sequence: TGTGCCAGCAGCTTACGGGAGGCGGGCTACGAGCAGTACTTC. Translation: CASSLREAGYEQYF. The chain carries TRBV11-1 and TRBJ2-7; 7 nucleotides agree with TRBD2. The CDR3 runs to 14 residues. J was trimmed by 3 bases and V by 2 bases; bases with no gene match: 4. Germline CDR1 is SGHAT and CDR2 is FQDESV (reference sequence).

The table lists this clone with a few counts. The rearrangement uses TRBV4-1 and TRBJ1-1; D not resolved. V gave up 1 base and J gave up 4 bases, with 10 bases separating them. CDR3 length: 14 residues. Germline CDR1 and CDR2: MGHRA and YSYEKL. CDR3 in DNA: TGCGCCAGCAGCCAAGTTCGGGAGGCCACTGAAGCTTTCTTT. It specifies CASSQVREATEAFF.

The chain has TRBV19 and TRBJ1-5; TRBD1 aligns across 7 bases. Germline V gene sequence: CDR1 LNHDA, CDR2 SQIVND (reference sequence). The CDR3 loop spans 15 amino acids. V trimming: 4 bases; J trimming: 1 base; junction bases outside the gene matches: 4. CDR3 DNA sequence: TGTGCCAGTAGTAATGACAGGGTGAGCAATCAGCCCCAGCATTTT. This encodes CASSNDRVSNQPQHF.

Concerning this clone itself: Additional DNA sequences in this sample encode the identical CDR3. For the CDR3, the DNA is TGTGCCAGCTCACCAGGGAGAGATCAGCCCCAGCATTTT. This sequence encodes CASSPGRDQPQHF. The chain couples TRBV18 to TRBJ1-5; no firm D call. V was shortened by 2 bases and J by 5 bases, with 7 bases between the two germline ends. The CDR3 sequence is 13 residues long. The germline gives CDR1 KGHSH, CDR2 LQKENI.

The CDR3 DNA is TGTGCCAGCAGCCCTACCGGGACAGGGGGATGGCAGCCCCAGCATTTT. This gives the protein CASSPTGTGGWQPQHF. V is TRBV6-6 and J is TRBJ1-5, with TRBD1 matching over 11 bases. The length of the CDR3 is 16 residues. The ends lost 6 bases at V and 7 bases at J; junction bases unmatched: 11. Germline lookup yields CDR1 MNHNY and CDR2 SVGAGI (reference sequence).

The chain has TRBV7-2 and TRBJ2-3, with 7 bases lining up with TRBD1. V was clipped by 1 base and J by 5 bases; unmatched bases: 12. The CDR3 is made up of 17 amino acids. CDR1 is SGHTA, CDR2 FQGNSA, per germline. The CDR3 nucleotides read TGTGCCAGCAGCTTAGGGACCCGACAGGGCTCGCGAGATACGCAGTATTTT. This gives the protein CASSLGTRQGSRDTQYF.

This chain joins TRBV6-1 and TRBJ1-5; D is perhaps TRBD1 (6 bases). CDR1 and CDR2 (germline): MNHNS, SASEGT. V lost 10 bases and J lost 2, with 12 bases in between. The CDR3 extends over 13 amino acids. The CDR3 coding sequence is TGTGCCATTAACAGGGACGGCAATCAGCCCCAGCATTTT. It encodes CAINRDGNQPQHF.

The rearrangement joins TRBV9 to TRBJ2-3; D perhaps matches TRBD2 (5 bases). Germline loops: CDR1 SGDLS, CDR2 YYNGEE. V lost 4 bases, J lost 9 bases, and 21 bases lay in between. CDR3 length equals 15 residues. The CDR3 is CASSPPLGRSGTQYF. As DNA, the CDR3 is TGTGCCAGCAGCCCACCATTGGGCCGCTCGGGGACGCAGTATTTT.

In its sample, this clone was seen a few times. V is TRBV10-3 and J is TRBJ1-5, with TRBD1 matching 9 bases. Germline V gene sequence: CDR1 ENHRY, CDR2 SYGVKD. The CDR3 runs to 16 residues. V trimming: 0 bases; J trimming: 8 bases; junction bases outside the gene matches: 8. CDR3 residues: CAISESIGQGIKPQHF. Here the CDR3 DNA reads TGTGCCATCAGTGAGTCGATCGGACAGGGGATCAAGCCCCAGCATTTT.

The chain couples TRBV6-5 to TRBJ2-7; 11 nucleotides align to TRBD2. CDR3 size: 16 residues. Germline loops: CDR1 MNHEY, CDR2 SVGAGI. Unmatched junction bases numbered 5, after V lost 4 bases and J lost 0 bases. The CDR3 reads CASSSSSGRSSYEQYF. CDR3 bases: TGTGCCAGCAGTTCCTCTAGCGGGAGGTCCTCCTACGAGCAGTACTTC.

In nucleotides, the CDR3 is TGTGCCAGCAGTGAAACTAGCGGGACCTCTTTCTCCTACAATGAGCAGTTCTTC. It encodes CASSETSGTSFSYNEQFF. This chain links TRBV25-1 with TRBJ2-1; 10 bases fit TRBD2. Trimming at V came to 2 bases and at J to 0 bases, leaving 7 bases not matched to a gene. Germline loops: CDR1 MGHDK, CDR2 SYGVNS. This CDR3 contains 18 residues.

The count of this clone is one. The chain combines TRBV5-5 with TRBJ1-2, with D possibly being TRBD1 (5 bases). V lost 2 bases to trimming and J lost 4 bases, with 12 bases between them. The CDR3 length is 14 residues. The V gene's germline CDR1 is SGHKS and CDR2 YYEKEE (reference sequence). The CDR3 coding sequence is TGTGCCAGCAGCTTCGGACACTTAGGCTATGGCTACACCTTC. Amino acid sequence: CASSFGHLGYGYTF.

This clone was counted a single time. The V call is TRBV7-2, the J call TRBJ1-5; tentative D call: TRBD1 (5 bases). V lost 6 bases, J lost 6 bases, and 18 bases lay in between. Germline V lookup: CDR1 SGHTA, CDR2 FQGNSA. This CDR3 spans 15 amino acids. Here the CDR3 reads CASRPPGLDIQPQHF. The CDR3 DNA follows: TGTGCCAGCAGACCCCCGGGACTAGATATTCAGCCCCAGCATTTT.

This rearrangement joins TRBV6-5 to TRBJ2-1; 9 positions match TRBD2. The V segment lost 6 bases and the J segment 3 bases; nucleotides outside the gene matches: 0. The CDR3 consists of 13 residues. Germline V gene lookup returns CDR1 MNHEY and CDR2 SVGAGI. The CDR3 loop is CASRTSGYNEQFF. The CDR3 DNA is TGTGCCAGCAGGACTAGCGGCTACAATGAGCAGTTCTTC.

V gene TRBV27 combines with J gene TRBJ2-1; 9 nucleotides match TRBD2. Trimming removed 2 bases from V and 9 bases from J; junction bases left unmatched: 11. Germline CDR1 MNHEY, CDR2 SMNVEV (reference sequence). The CDR3 covers 16 residues. For the CDR3, the DNA is TGTGCCAGCAGTTTACTGGGCGGGAGGGCCATAGGTGAGCAGTTCTTC. It is translated as CASSLLGGRAIGEQFF.

The chain uses TRBV2 and TRBJ2-1; possible D gene TRBD1, 5 bases. This CDR3 is 14 amino acids long. Between the trimmed V and J ends, which lost 4 bases and 10 bases, there was a span of 17 bases. CDR1 SNHLY and CDR2 FYNNEI come from the germline V gene. For the CDR3, the DNA is TGTGCCAGCAGTGCCGACTTGGGGCTCAGGGAGCAGTTCTTC. It encodes CASSADLGLREQFF.

This clone appeared once. This chain links TRBV5-1 with TRBJ2-1, with unresolved D. This CDR3 is 16 amino acids long. Germline-derived CDR1 and CDR2 are SGHRS and YFSETQ. V lost 2 bases and J 4 bases, leaving 16 bases between the germline ends. CDR3 loop: CASSLYSHTVYNEQFF. The CDR3 DNA is TGCGCCAGCAGCTTATATAGCCATACGGTTTACAATGAGCAGTTCTTC. The whole variable domain, remainder taken from reference TRBV5-1 and TRBJ2-1, is KAGVTQTPRYLIKTRGQQVTLSCSPISGHRSVSWYQQTPGQGLQFLFEYFSETQRNKGNFPGRFSGRQFSNSRSEMNVSTLELGDSALYLCASSLYSHTVYNEQFFGPGTRLTVL.

V gene TRBV7-2 combines with J gene TRBJ2-7; 8 nucleotides match TRBD1. Germline V gene data show CDR1 as SGHTA and CDR2 as FQGNSA. This CDR3 has 15 residues. The V segment lost 5 bases and the J segment 4 bases; nucleotides outside the gene matches: 10. CDR3 coding DNA: TGTGCCAGCAGCCCGTGGACAGGGATAGTATACGAGCAGTACTTC. It encodes CASSPWTGIVYEQYF.